Sequencing of this T cell receptor (beta chain) was carried out in a study of shared clonotypes between healthy human individuals. As for the study in general: A donor's plate count was three for CD4 naive and three for CD4 memory; CD8 naive had two and CD8 memory one.

The CDR3 runs to 16 residues. V lost 1 base to trimming and J lost 1 base, with 14 bases between them. Germline assignment: CDR1 GTSNPN and CDR2 SVGIG (reference sequence). Comment on this clone: Its antigen is still unknown.

The DNA input per sorted-subset replicate PCR was 150 to 200 ng, corresponding to roughly 30,000 T cell genomes. Here immunoSEQ multiplex PCR was the method, and the copy in TCRdb shows in-frame clones only, minus some. The repertoire holds under 1,100,000 clones, roughly 74% seen once, with around 0.61% in the top ten. Study conclusions and caveats: Larger richness was generally estimated for naive than memory subsets. Generation probabilities were higher for clonotypes shared across all four sorted-subset donors than for unshared ones.

The rearrangement links TRBV30 to TRBJ1-5, with TRBD1 as a possible D gene (5 bases). This clonotype originated in a man between 18 and 29 years old in good health. Some clones in this sample may be carry-over from other donors' samples. The sequenced sample consisted of memory CD4+ T cells from PBMCs. Subset specified: CD45RA-negative fraction. CDR3 amino acids: CAWSGWRGFSNQPQHF. CDR3 nucleotides: TGTGCCTGGAGTGGTTGGAGGGGATTCAGCAATCAGCCCCAGCATTTT.